The entry below gives a single TCR beta chain sequence along with its context. Its cognate antigen is unknown. The data originate from a study of monozygotic twins with inflammatory bowel disease. Notes on the study in general: Perhaps reflecting limited power, concordant and discordant twins did not differ in repertoire similarity.

This CDR3 is 16 amino acids long. Germline assignment: CDR1 SGHVS and CDR2 FNYEAQ. The template switching step added UMIs that contained a 6-nucleotide sample barcode. Reprocessing the 5' RACE reads, TCRdb reports a single entry for every CDR3 protein and omits DNA. Seen in this sample are about 380,000 distinct CDR3 sequences; the ten most common clones hold 2.5% to 3%. Blood, roughly 2.7 ml, was drawn per donor. Whole blood that had not undergone T cell sorting provided the isolated total RNA. This TCR was recovered from a human donor with ulcerative colitis or Crohn's disease, or a healthy co-twin of an affected twin (not recorded which). Input material: blood. The chain joins TRBV7-6 to TRBJ2-3; TCRdb designates TRBD1, a call that cannot be tested without DNA. CDR3 amino acids: CASSLSWGGASDTQYF.